This passage covers 28 T cell receptor beta chains from one sample sequenced in a study of T cells after yellow fever vaccination. A single record per CDR3 protein comes from TCRdb applying MiXCR to the 5' RACE reads. The repertoire has tens of thousands of distinct CDR3 sequences, around 7.9% of them found once; the top ten carry approximately 31%. The source was CD8+ T cells sorted from PBMCs, collected about 10 days after the first yellow fever vaccination. Receptors were obtained from a man aged 18 to 29 who received the YFV17D yellow fever vaccine.

This clonotype appeared many times. This rearrangement joins TRBV27 to TRBJ1-1, with D possibly matching TRBD1 (5 bases). This CDR3 is 13 amino acids long. CDR1 is MNHEY and CDR2 is SMNVEV in the germline V gene (reference sequence). With 10 bases removed from V and 0 bases from J, the gap between germline ends came to 12 bases. CDR3 loop: CATSPGLNTEAFF. In DNA form, the CDR3 reads TGTGCCACCTCGCCAGGGTTGAACACTGAAGCTTTCTTT.

A word on this clonotype: Being one base from a much bigger clone, this may be a read error. CDR3: CASSTPDQNKNTEAFF. In DNA, the CDR3 is TGTGCCAGCAGTACCCCGGACCAAAACAAGAACACTGAAGCTTTCTTT. The chain links TRBV12-3 or TRBV12-4 to TRBJ1-1; D ambiguous. The CDR3 loop spans 16 amino acids. The V gene lost 5 bases and the J gene lost 1 base, with 17 bases spanning the gap.

This clonotype came up many times. This sequence joins TRBV12-3 or TRBV12-4 and TRBJ2-6; either TRBD1 or TRBD2 may fit D (5 bases each). V lost 0 bases to trimming and J lost 4 bases, with 13 bases between them. This CDR3 has 17 amino acids. CDR3 amino acids: CASSLALGVTGANVLTF. The CDR3 DNA reads as TGTGCCAGCAGTTTAGCGTTGGGGGTTACCGGGGCCAACGTCCTGACTTTC.

This clonotype was found a few times. CDR3 DNA: TGTGCCAGTAGCACGCGACTGTCCCTGGACAGCTATGGCTACACCTTC. This encodes CASSTRLSLDSYGYTF. V gene TRBV19 combines with J gene TRBJ1-2; tentative D call: TRBD1 (6 bases). The CDR3 length is 16 residues. The germline gives CDR1 LNHDA, CDR2 SQIVND (reference sequence). The ends were cut back, 6 bases at V and 4 bases at J, with 21 bases in the middle. Full variable domain (rest looked up from reference TRBV19 and TRBJ1-2): DGGITQSPKYLFRKEGQNVTLSCEQNLNHDAMYWYRQDPGQGLRLIYYSQIVNDFQKGDIAEGYSVSREKKESFPLTVTSAQKNPTAFYLCASSTRLSLDSYGYTFGSGTRLTVV.

This clonotype was seen repeatedly, ten times or more. This chain connects TRBV7-9 to TRBJ2-7; TRBD1 aligns across 9 bases. J gave up 13 bases and V 2 bases, and 6 bases lay outside the gene matches. The CDR3 is 12 amino acids. CDR1 is SEHNR and CDR2 is FQNEAQ in the germline V gene (reference sequence). CDR3 sequence (DNA): TGTGCCAGCAGCTTACCGGGACAGGGTCAATACTTC. This gives the protein CASSLPGQGQYF.

Ten or more counts support this clonotype. The gene calls are TRBV27 and TRBJ1-2, with 7 bases fitting TRBD1. Per the germline V gene, CDR1 is MNHEY and CDR2 is SMNVEV (reference sequence). The CDR3 has 14 residues. Trimming took 5 bases from V and 2 from J; bases not matched to a gene: 5. For the CDR3, the DNA is TGTGCCAGCAGTCCGCGGACAGGAAACTATGGCTACACCTTC. This encodes CASSPRTGNYGYTF.

This clonotype showed up many times. The chain combines TRBV2 with TRBJ2-7; the D call may be TRBD1 or TRBD2 (7 bases each). Germline CDR1 and CDR2: SNHLY and FYNNEI. Between the trimmed V and J ends, which lost 6 bases and 3 bases, there was a span of 15 bases. The CDR3 extends over 14 amino acids. Written as DNA, the CDR3 is TGTGCCAGCAGCTCGACAGGGAGGGTCTACGAGCAGTACTTC. Translated, it gives CASSSTGRVYEQYF.

This clonotype occurred many times. For the CDR3, the DNA is TGTGCCAGCAGCGAACCGGCGGGGGCTAGCACAGATACGCAGTATTTT. Amino acids: CASSEPAGASTDTQYF. The J gene is TRBJ2-3, the V gene TRBV7-9; tentative D call: TRBD2 (7 bases). V was clipped by 5 bases and J by 0 bases, with 15 bases between them. Germline values: CDR1 SEHNR, CDR2 FQNEAQ (reference sequence). The CDR3 has 16 amino acids. Drawing the rest from reference TRBV7-9 and TRBJ2-3, the complete variable domain is DTGVSQNPRHKITKRGQNVTFRCDPISEHNRLYWYRQTLGQGPEFLTYFQNEAQLEKSRLLSDRFSAERPKGSFSTLEIQRTEQGDSAMYLCASSEPAGASTDTQYFGPGTRLTVL.

This clonotype was counted between two and nine times. The J gene is TRBJ2-1, the V gene TRBV27, with D possibly TRBD2 on 5 matching bases. Trimming shortened V by 5 bases and J by 7 bases, and 15 bases separated the two germline ends. Looked up from germline, CDR1 is MNHEY and CDR2 is SMNVEV (reference sequence). The CDR3 consists of 14 residues. The CDR3 DNA sequence: TGTGCCAGCAGTAGAGGGCCCTCCCTGAATGAGCAGTTCTTC. It specifies CASSRGPSLNEQFF.

This clonotype was counted only a few times. The V gene is TRBV4-2, the J gene TRBJ1-1, with D perhaps matching TRBD1 (6 bases). CDR1 is LGHNA and CDR2 is YNFKEQ in the germline V gene. The CDR3 length is 14 residues. With 1 base removed from V and 1 base from J, the gap between germline ends came to 7 bases. This CDR3 is CASSQGTANTEAFF. The CDR3 DNA reads as TGTGCCAGCAGCCAAGGGACAGCGAACACTGAAGCTTTCTTT.

The chain carries TRBV12-3 or TRBV12-4 and TRBJ1-1; D is perhaps TRBD1 (5 bases). This CDR3 is 18 amino acids long. V was pared by 5 bases and J by 0 bases, with 22 bases between. The CDR3 spells CASSPGARRKVMNTEAFF. As DNA, the CDR3 is TGTGCCAGCAGTCCCGGGGCCCGCCGAAAGGTCATGAACACTGAAGCTTTCTTT.

V gene TRBV7-9 combines with J gene TRBJ2-3; 8 nucleotides align to TRBD1. V was pared by 1 base and J by 1 base, with 1 base of the junction left unmatched. The CDR3 is made up of 15 amino acids. The germline V gene has CDR1 SEHNR and CDR2 FQNEAQ (reference sequence). CDR3 residues: CASSLEDRGTDTQYF. The CDR3 nucleotides are TGTGCCAGCAGCTTAGAGGACAGGGGCACAGATACGCAGTATTTT.

This clonotype turned up a few times. The genes are TRBV13 and TRBJ2-7; a weak D match, TRBD1 (5 bases). The germline gives CDR1 PRHDT, CDR2 FYEKMQ (reference sequence). V was pared by 6 bases and J by 2 bases, with 14 bases between. This CDR3 has 14 residues. CDR3 region: CASRKGNSPYEQYF. CDR3 nucleotide sequence: TGTGCCAGCAGGAAGGGGAACAGCCCCTACGAGCAGTACTTC.

This clonotype was found many times. V usage is TRBV11-2 and J usage is TRBJ2-7; D is unclear. The CDR3 is 13 amino acids. Trimming removed 6 bases from V and 2 bases from J, with 11 bases in between. Germline lookup yields CDR1 SGHAT and CDR2 FQNNGV. For the CDR3, the DNA is TGTGCCAGCAGAAGCGTTGAAGCCTACGAGCAGTACGTC. Translating it yields CASRSVEAYEQYV.

A few counts support this clonotype. The rearrangement uses TRBV4-1 and TRBJ2-7; 7 bases are shared with TRBD1. This CDR3 is 13 amino acids long. Germline loops: CDR1 MGHRA, CDR2 YSYEKL. V was clipped by 6 bases and J by 0 bases; unmatched bases: 2. CDR3 amino acids: CASSTGDSYEQYF. Written as DNA, the CDR3 is TGCGCCAGCAGTACAGGGGACTCCTACGAGCAGTACTTC.

This clonotype was seen many times. This chain uses TRBV11-2 with TRBJ2-3; D might be TRBD1 or TRBD2, each matching 5 bases. This CDR3 has 14 amino acids. In germline, CDR1 is SGHAT, CDR2 FQNNGV. The V and J ends lost 4 bases and 4 bases respectively, with 12 bases between them. The CDR3 DNA sequence: TGTGCCAGCAGCTCCGGGACGTTCGCAGATACGCAGTATTTT. It encodes CASSSGTFADTQYF.

This clonotype has ten or more counts. V gene TRBV6-4 combines with J gene TRBJ1-5; D gene uncertain. V was cut by 2 bases and J by 0 bases, with 17 bases left in between. Germline V CDR1 and CDR2: MRHNA, SNTAGT. The CDR3 is 18 amino acids. The CDR3 nucleotides read TGTGCCAGCAGTGACGCGGTCCGGAACGGTACTAGCAATCAGCCCCAGCATTTT. This gives the protein CASSDAVRNGTSNQPQHF.

This clonotype was detected a few times. J is TRBJ2-4 and V is TRBV5-4; D may be TRBD1 or TRBD2 (6 bases each). V dropped 2 bases and J dropped 2 bases, with 11 bases sitting between them. CDR3 size: 15 residues. CDR1 is SGHNT, CDR2 YYREEE, per germline (reference sequence). This CDR3 is CASSFWGATKNIQYF. The CDR3 DNA follows: TGTGCCAGCAGCTTCTGGGGGGCCACCAAAAACATTCAGTACTTC.

Many counts were recorded for this clonotype. The rearrangement uses TRBV20-1 and TRBJ2-4; D might be TRBD2 (5 bases). Germline CDR1 and CDR2: DFQATT and SNEGSKA (reference sequence). CDR3 size: 16 residues. Trimming pared 1 base from V and 3 bases from J, leaving 16 bases between. This CDR3 reads CSARATPGGDKNIQYF. CDR3 DNA sequence: TGCAGTGCTAGAGCTACCCCCGGAGGAGACAAAAACATTCAGTACTTC.

This clonotype was seen many times. The V and J genes are TRBV5-1 and TRBJ2-4, with 7 bases lining up with TRBD1. The CDR3 loop spans 19 amino acids. Germline V gene data show CDR1 as SGHRS and CDR2 as YFSETQ. The trim removed 4 bases at V and 0 bases at J, leaving 16 bases unmatched. DNA for the CDR3: TGCGCCAGCAGCGTCCATATGGGACAGCTAGAAATAGCCAAAAACATTCAGTACTTC. Amino acid sequence: CASSVHMGQLEIAKNIQYF.

The chain joins TRBV7-8 to TRBJ2-4; TRBD1 matches 11 bases. The CDR3 is 15 amino acids. V lost 5 bases, J lost 8 bases, and 8 bases stayed unmatched. Germline CDR1 SGHVS, CDR2 FQNEAQ. This CDR3 reads CASSRGTGGLHIQYF. Here the CDR3 DNA reads TGTGCCAGCAGCCGCGGGACAGGGGGATTACACATTCAGTACTTC.

This clonotype has at least ten counts. The genes are TRBV4-1 and TRBJ2-3, with D maybe TRBD2 (6 bases). CDR3 length: 16 amino acids. Per the germline V gene, CDR1 is MGHRA and CDR2 is YSYEKL. V was trimmed by 1 base and J by 2 bases, leaving 13 bases between them. The CDR3 region has the DNA TGCGCCAGCAGCCAAGTTGCGGACTATTTCACAGATACGCAGTATTTT. Amino acid sequence: CASSQVADYFTDTQYF.

This clonotype was seen ten or more times. The V gene is TRBV29-1, the J gene TRBJ2-1; 9 bases line up with TRBD2. Germline CDR1 is SQVTM and CDR2 is ANQGSEA. The trim removed 5 bases at V and 8 bases at J, leaving 13 bases unmatched. The CDR3 runs to 15 residues. The CDR3 is CSVNAVAGLADEQFF. As DNA, the CDR3 is TGCAGCGTTAATGCCGTAGCGGGACTAGCCGATGAGCAGTTCTTC.

In its sample, this clonotype was seen many times. The V call is TRBV7-9, the J call TRBJ2-5; TRBD2 is a possible D gene (6 bases). Germline V lookup: CDR1 SEHNR, CDR2 FQNEAQ (reference sequence). Trimming removed 2 bases from V and 3 bases from J, with 10 bases in between. This CDR3 is 14 amino acids long. CDR3 protein: CASSLRDLKETQYF. Here the CDR3 DNA reads TGTGCCAGCAGCTTAAGGGACTTGAAAGAGACCCAGTACTTC. The whole variable domain, filled in from reference TRBV7-9 and TRBJ2-5, reads DTGVSQNPRHKITKRGQNVTFRCDPISEHNRLYWYRQTLGQGPEFLTYFQNEAQLEKSRLLSDRFSAERPKGSFSTLEIQRTEQGDSAMYLCASSLRDLKETQYFGPGTRLLVL.

This clonotype has a handful of counts. The chain combines TRBV4-2 with TRBJ2-3; 7 nucleotides align to TRBD1. Per germline, CDR1 LGHNA and CDR2 YNFKEQ. Trimming at V came to 3 bases and at J to 0 bases, leaving 6 bases not matched to a gene. This CDR3 spans 16 amino acids. CDR3 residues: CASSHIDRASTDTQYF. The DNA for the CDR3 is TGTGCCAGCAGCCATATCGACAGGGCTAGCACAGATACGCAGTATTTT.

This clonotype was counted many times. The chain couples TRBV28 to TRBJ1-2, with 9 bases lining up with TRBD1. This CDR3 is 14 amino acids long. CDR1 and CDR2 from the germline V gene are MDHEN and SYDVKM. V gave up 5 bases and J gave up 7 bases; unmatched junction bases: 8. CDR3 sequence (DNA): TGTGCCAGCAGTACCCCGGACAGGGGAAGTGGCTACACCTTC. Amino acid sequence: CASSTPDRGSGYTF.

At least ten counts were recorded for this clonotype. The gene calls are TRBV20-1 and TRBJ2-3, with TRBD2 matching over 7 bases. The CDR3 sequence is 12 residues long. V gave up 3 bases and J gave up 3 bases; unmatched junction bases: 0. Per the germline V gene, CDR1 is DFQATT and CDR2 is SNEGSKA (reference sequence). The CDR3 nucleotides are TGCAGTGCTAGCGGGGGGACAGATACGCAGTATTTT. Its protein is CSASGGTDTQYF.

This clonotype was counted ten times or more. The chain employs TRBV12-3 or TRBV12-4 and TRBJ2-3; D may be TRBD1 (5 bases). The CDR3 length is 15 residues. V shed 4 bases and J shed 0 bases, with 11 bases lying between them. CDR3 in amino acids: CASSSSRASTDTQYF. The CDR3 nucleotides read TGTGCCAGCAGTTCTTCCAGGGCTAGCACAGATACGCAGTATTTT.